This T cell receptor beta chain was recorded in a study of blood T cell repertoires in COVID-19 (dated by TCRdb to 2018 to 2021). A note on the overall study: Collaborator samples came from the United States, Italy and Spain and covered acute and convalescent phases of COVID-19. The prospective study material was composed of cDNA or gDNA derived from T cells, B-cell-depleted T cells, or PBMCs. Subjects who had been exposed to COVID-19, were actively infected with it, or had recovered from it provided the deeply sampled blood TCRbeta repertoires that made up the dataset. The repertoires were made available in a free public database intended to serve as a resource for research on the immune response to SARS-CoV-2. Samples came from the ongoing ImmuneRACE study (first 160 participants) plus 1,254 subjects from 6 global collaborators. Nearly every sample came with metadata listing a de-identified subject ID, COVID-19 status, age in years and sex. Where HLA class I and class II types were available, the types were taken from metadata supplied by the sample provider, not from assay-based typing. Here is what the overall study found, with its caveats: The quantity of clinical and demographic metadata differed by source and by participant and was supplied without curation.

From the cysteine up to the phenylalanine, the CDR3 has a length of 15 residues. The DNA shown is the 45-base CDR3, in frame from base 1. Ends trimmed: V by 6 bases, J by 1 base; bases unmatched to a gene: 5. CDR1 and CDR2, per the germline V gene, are SGHAT and FQNNGV. The collaborating institutions used their own protocols to collect whole blood in K2EDTA tubes. For TCRbeta analysis, collaborator samples were shipped as frozen whole blood, as isolated PBMCs, or as DNA extracted from either sample type. TCRbeta CDR3 regions were amplified from genomic DNA using the immunoSEQ Assay, a bias-controlled multiplex PCR. The paper's data handling went like this. The number of nucleated cells in each sample was estimated from the amplification of reference gene primers within the assay. Sequence reads were collapsed and filtered to measure the absolute abundance of every unique TCRbeta CDR3 rearrangement. Productive Simpson clonality was computed per sample as the square root of Simpson's diversity index over productive rearrangements. What TCRdb holds here is the immuneACCESS table cut down to in-frame rearrangements. Part of the clones is not present; checked against another copy, under half of the missing clones reflect an unresolved V gene, and the others are unexplained. For V, J and clone size, that table is used; D and trimming come from the DNA. Across this sample there are 80,000 to 90,000 clones, with under 85% seen only once. About 2.1% of the sample comes from the top ten.

Notes on this clone: Its antigen is not yet known. Base quality data are lacking; no much larger clone is found one base away.

This chain joins TRBV11-2 to TRBJ2-3; TRBD2 matches 9 bases in the middle. The sequencing sample was made of peripheral blood. The clonotype originates from a woman between 65 and 79 years old with acute or convalescent COVID-19. CDR3 reads: CASRRASGGTDTQYF. The DNA sequence is as follows: TGTGCCAGCAGGCGGGCTAGCGGGGGCACAGATACGCAGTATTTT.